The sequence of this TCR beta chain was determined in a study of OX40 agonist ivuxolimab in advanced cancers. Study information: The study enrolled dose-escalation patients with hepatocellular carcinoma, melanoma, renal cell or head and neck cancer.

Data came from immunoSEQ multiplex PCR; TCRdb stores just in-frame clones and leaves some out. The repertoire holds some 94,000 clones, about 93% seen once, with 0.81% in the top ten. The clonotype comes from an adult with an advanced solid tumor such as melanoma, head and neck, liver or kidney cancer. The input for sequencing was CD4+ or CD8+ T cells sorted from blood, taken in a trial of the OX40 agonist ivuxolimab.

The chain's CDR3 is CASSFQETQYF. The CDR3 nucleotides are TGTGCCAGCAGCTTTCAAGAGACCCAGTACTTC. The chain couples TRBV7-8 to TRBJ2-5; D call uncertain. Between the trimmed V and J ends, which lost 3 bases and 2 bases, there was a span of 1 base. CDR1 and CDR2 from the germline V gene are SGHVS and FQNEAQ. The CDR3 consists of 11 residues. Looking up the rest from reference TRBV7-8 and TRBJ2-5 gives the full variable domain: GAGVSQSPRYKVAKRGQDVALRCDPISGHVSLFWYQQALGQGPEFLTYFQNEAQLDKSGLPSDRFFAERPEGSVSTLKIQRTQQEDSAVYLCASSFQETQYFGPGTRLLVL.